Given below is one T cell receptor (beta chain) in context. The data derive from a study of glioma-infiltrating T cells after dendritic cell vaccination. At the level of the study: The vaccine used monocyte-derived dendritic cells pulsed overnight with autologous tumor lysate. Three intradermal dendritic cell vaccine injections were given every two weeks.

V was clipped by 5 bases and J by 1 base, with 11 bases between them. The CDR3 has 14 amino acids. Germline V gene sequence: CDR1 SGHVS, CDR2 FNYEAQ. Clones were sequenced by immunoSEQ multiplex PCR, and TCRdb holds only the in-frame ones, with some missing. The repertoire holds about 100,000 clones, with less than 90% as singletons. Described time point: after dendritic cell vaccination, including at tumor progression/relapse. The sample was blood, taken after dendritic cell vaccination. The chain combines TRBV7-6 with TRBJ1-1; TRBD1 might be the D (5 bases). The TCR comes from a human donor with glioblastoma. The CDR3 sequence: CASSTGLRNTEAFF. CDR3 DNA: TGTGCCAGCAGCACGGGACTCCGGAACACTGAAGCTTTCTTT.